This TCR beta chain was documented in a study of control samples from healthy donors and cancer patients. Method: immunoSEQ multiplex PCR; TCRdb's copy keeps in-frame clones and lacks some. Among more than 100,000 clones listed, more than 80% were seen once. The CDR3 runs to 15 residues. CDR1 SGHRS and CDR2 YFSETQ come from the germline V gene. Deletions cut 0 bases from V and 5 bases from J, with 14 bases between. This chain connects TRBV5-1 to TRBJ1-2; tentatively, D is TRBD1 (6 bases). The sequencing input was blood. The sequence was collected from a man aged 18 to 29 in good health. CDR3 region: CASSLAGASIYGYTF. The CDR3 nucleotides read TGCGCCAGCAGCTTGGCAGGGGCAAGTATATATGGCTACACCTTC.